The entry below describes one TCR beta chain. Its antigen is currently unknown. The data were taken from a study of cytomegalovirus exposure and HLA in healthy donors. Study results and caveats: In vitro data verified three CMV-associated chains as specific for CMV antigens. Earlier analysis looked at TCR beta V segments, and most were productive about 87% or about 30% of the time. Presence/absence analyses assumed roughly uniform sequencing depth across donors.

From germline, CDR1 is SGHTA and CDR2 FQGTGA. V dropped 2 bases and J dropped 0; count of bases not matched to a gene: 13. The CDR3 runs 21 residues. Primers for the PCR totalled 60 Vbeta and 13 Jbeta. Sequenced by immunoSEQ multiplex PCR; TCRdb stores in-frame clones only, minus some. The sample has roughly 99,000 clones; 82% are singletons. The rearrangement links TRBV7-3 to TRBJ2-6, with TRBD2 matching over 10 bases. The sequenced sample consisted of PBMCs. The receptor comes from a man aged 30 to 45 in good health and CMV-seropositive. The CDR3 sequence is CASSLPSLGERGGSGANVLTF. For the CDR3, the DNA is TGTGCCAGCAGCTTACCATCCTTGGGGGAGCGGGGGGGCTCTGGGGCCAACGTCCTGACTTTC.